This T cell receptor beta chain was captured in a study of cytomegalovirus exposure and HLA in healthy donors. Background on the study: An analysis done earlier identified about 120 million unique TCR beta sequences from about 179 million T cells. Study-wide results and limits: Reportedly, a later analysis found an Asian-associated ancestry cluster had fewer N-insertions than the roughly 700-donor mean.

V was cut by 2 bases and J by 8 bases, with 12 bases left in between. CDR3 length: 13 residues. CDR1 is MRHNA and CDR2 is SNTAGT in the germline V gene. The sample holds a few counts of this clone. What it binds is not known. The study ran its PCR with 60 Vbeta and 13 Jbeta primers. This table comes from immunoSEQ multiplex PCR, and its TCRdb copy is limited to in-frame clones, with some not included. The table shows 170,000 or so clones, with about 80% occurring only once. This sequence originates from a woman aged 30 to 39 in good health and CMV-seropositive. Source material: PBMCs. This chain joins TRBV6-4 and TRBJ1-1, with TRBD1 as a possible D gene (5 bases). The CDR3 DNA reads TGTGCCAGCAGTGACACAGGCCGCCCCGAAGCTTTCTTT. Its translation: CASSDTGRPEAFF.